The source of this T cell receptor beta chain is a study of T cells in tumors and immune-related adverse events. Using immunoSEQ multiplex PCR, the repertoire was profiled, and TCRdb retains in-frame clones only, with some absent. Here the sample spans about 22,000 clones, around nine tenths being singletons. The CDR3 loop spans 16 amino acids. Trimming took 1 base from V and 4 from J; bases not matched to a gene: 5. Germline assignment: CDR1 LNHNV and CDR2 YYDKDF (reference sequence). The sequencing here drew on lymph node tissue, taken from a patient treated with anti-PD-1 therapy. This TCR was sampled from a female donor with metastatic renal cell carcinoma. The chain joins TRBV15 to TRBJ2-3; TRBD1 matches 10 bases. This CDR3 is CATSRGYGQGADTQYF. The CDR3 DNA is TGTGCCACCAGCAGAGGGTACGGACAGGGGGCAGATACGCAGTATTTT.